The subject of this entry is one TCR beta chain. The authors ran a second PCR of about 6 to 12 cycles using a sample-barcoded 5' primer and a J-beta primer mix. Each CDR3 protein is one row after TCRdb ran MiXCR on the 5' RACE reads. The table records over 450,000 distinct CDR3 sequences, less than 25% of them present only once. V lost 5 bases and J 2 bases, leaving 13 bases between the germline ends. The germline gives CDR1 SGHTA, CDR2 FQGNSA. The CDR3 loop spans 14 amino acids. The sample is drawn from a study of blood T cells in healthy people across ages. The sample was also linked to a second study, of T cells of mothers and their children. This second study says: Related mother-child pairs showed slightly, non-significantly higher overlap than unrelated pairs.

This TCR derives from a boy aged 10-17 years in good health. Material: blood. J is TRBJ2-7 and V is TRBV7-2; perhaps TRBD2 as D (5 bases). This CDR3 reads CASSLSGLPYEQYF. For the CDR3, the DNA is TGTGCCAGCAGCCTAAGCGGCCTACCCTACGAGCAGTACTTC.